This T cell receptor beta chain is drawn from a study of blood T cell repertoires in COVID-19. Profiled with immunoSEQ multiplex PCR; TCRdb holds only in-frame clones, not every one. The sample gives roughly 200,000 clones, 87% of which show up once; about 2.3% is in the top ten. Cohort 3 recovered donors had two negative PCRs, clearance, or symptom resolution. The receptor comes from a woman in her twenties or thirties who had recovered from COVID-19. Sequencing was performed on PBMCs or T cells enriched from blood (not recorded which).

The CDR3 sequence: CASSLVRSSVTEAFF. The CDR3 coding sequence is TGTGCCAGCAGCTTGGTCAGGTCCTCCGTCACTGAAGCTTTCTTT. V is TRBV5-4 and J is TRBJ1-1; D is unresolved. The germline V and J ends were trimmed by 0 bases and 4 bases, with 13 bases remaining between them. The CDR3 covers 15 residues. Germline V lookup: CDR1 SGHNT, CDR2 YYREEE (reference sequence).